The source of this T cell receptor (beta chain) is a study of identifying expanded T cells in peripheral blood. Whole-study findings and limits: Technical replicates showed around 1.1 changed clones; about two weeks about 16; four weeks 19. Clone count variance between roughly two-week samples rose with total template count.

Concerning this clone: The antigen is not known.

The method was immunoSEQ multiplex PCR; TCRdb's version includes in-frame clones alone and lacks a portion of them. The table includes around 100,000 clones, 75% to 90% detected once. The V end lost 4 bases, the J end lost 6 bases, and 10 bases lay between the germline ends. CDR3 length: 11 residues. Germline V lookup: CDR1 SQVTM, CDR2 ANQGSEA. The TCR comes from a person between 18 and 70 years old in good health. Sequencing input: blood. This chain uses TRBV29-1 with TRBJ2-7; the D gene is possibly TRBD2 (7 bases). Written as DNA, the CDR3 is TGCAGCGTTGTCGGGGGGCGCGAGCAGTACTTC. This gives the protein CSVVGGREQYF.